These 19 T cell receptor beta chains were sequenced from one sample in a study of long-term antiretroviral therapy in people with HIV. Survey level was the resolution at which the v3.0 immunoSEQ assay ran. TCRdb's copy holds only in-frame clones and misses some; the assay was immunoSEQ multiplex PCR. The sample lists about 30,000 clones; over 90% were seen once. The input for sequencing was unsorted PBMCs, taken about 6.5 years after starting antiretroviral therapy. The source of these receptors is a middle-aged woman with HIV.

The genes are TRBV27 and TRBJ1-5; possibly TRBD1 for D (5 bases). The V end lost 2 bases, the J end lost 2 bases, and 7 bases lay between the germline ends. The CDR3 spans 14 residues. CDR1 and CDR2 from the germline V gene are MNHEY and SMNVEV (reference sequence). The CDR3 DNA reads as TGTGCCAGCAGTTTACGGGGGGGCAATCAGCCCCAGCATTTT. Amino acids: CASSLRGGNQPQHF.

This clone was counted a single time. The genes are TRBV5-1 and TRBJ2-5; 9 bases are shared with TRBD2. V was clipped by 7 bases and J by 1 base; unmatched bases: 5. Per the germline V gene, CDR1 is SGHRS and CDR2 is YFSETQ. The length of the CDR3 is 14 residues. CDR3 coding DNA: TGCGCCAGCGGGCGGGGGGGCAGCCAAGAGACCCAGTACTTC. This translates into CASGRGGSQETQYF.

The V and J genes are TRBV5-6 and TRBJ2-3; D is possibly TRBD2 (7 bases). Trimming shortened V by 4 bases and J by 5 bases, and 17 bases separated the two germline ends. Germline V gene lookup returns CDR1 SGHDT and CDR2 YYEEEE. The CDR3 runs 15 residues. CDR3 DNA sequence: TGTGCCAGCAGCCGAGGGGGGGCGCGGGTAGATACGCAGTATTTT. It yields the protein CASSRGGARVDTQYF.

The chain joins TRBV6-1 to TRBJ1-1, with TRBD1 matching 12 bases. Trimming took 6 bases from V and 8 from J; bases not matched to a gene: 10. The CDR3 has 15 amino acids. CDR1 is MNHNS, CDR2 SASEGT, per germline. CDR3 protein: CASRGQGAGPGEAFF. CDR3 DNA sequence: TGTGCCAGCAGGGGACAGGGGGCTGGTCCAGGAGAAGCTTTCTTT.

This clone was seen a single time. This chain uses TRBV5-6 with TRBJ1-3; TRBD1 matches at 9 bases. V lost 2 bases to trimming and J lost 8 bases; unmatched junction nucleotides: 8. Germline loops: CDR1 SGHDT, CDR2 YYEEEE. There are 15 residues in the CDR3. The DNA for the CDR3 is TGTGCCAGCAGCTTTCGGGACAGGGACGTTGACACCATATATTTT. This codes for CASSFRDRDVDTIYF.

The gene calls are TRBV27 and TRBJ1-1; D gene ambiguous. V dropped 3 bases and J dropped 7 bases, with 21 bases sitting between them. Germline values: CDR1 MNHEY, CDR2 SMNVEV (reference sequence). The CDR3 consists of 16 residues. CDR3 coding DNA: TGTGCCAGCAGTTTTGTAGGTAACAGACCTGACGATGAAGCTTTCTTT. Its protein product is CASSFVGNRPDDEAFF.

This clone was counted once. V usage is TRBV11-2 and J usage is TRBJ2-2, with TRBD2 identical over 13 bases. The CDR3 is made up of 19 amino acids. Germline trimming cut 3 bases from V and 5 bases from J; bases unmatched to any gene: 12. Germline V CDR1 and CDR2: SGHAT, FQNNGV. CDR3 in DNA: TGTGCCAGCAGCTTCGGCGGACTAGCGGGGGACCCCGGAACCGGGGAGCTGTTTTTT. Residues: CASSFGGLAGDPGTGELFF.

In DNA form, the CDR3 reads TGTGCCAGCAGTCTCAGACAGGGTGGGACCACCGGGGAGCTGTTTTTT. Translating gives CASSLRQGGTTGELFF. The rearrangement uses TRBV6-4 and TRBJ2-2; 7 bases agree with TRBD1. Germline V gives CDR1 MRHNA, CDR2 SNTAGT. This CDR3 is 16 amino acids long. The junction had 10 bases not matched to a gene; V was cut back by 5 bases and J by 4 bases.

The gene calls are TRBV30 and TRBJ2-7; D remains ambiguous. The V gene's germline CDR1 is GTSNPN and CDR2 SVGIG (reference sequence). V was trimmed by 4 bases and J by 6 bases, leaving 7 bases between them. The CDR3 is 10 residues long. The CDR3 region is CAWKTIEQYF. CDR3 nucleotides: TGTGCCTGGAAGACAATCGAGCAGTACTTC.

The gene calls are TRBV19 and TRBJ2-1; D perhaps matches TRBD2 (6 bases). The germline V gene has CDR1 LNHDA and CDR2 SQIVND (reference sequence). The CDR3 covers 18 residues. Trimming removed 7 bases from V and 2 bases from J, with 24 bases in between. In DNA, the CDR3 is TGTGCCAGTACGGGCCTTCGATCCGGGACTCTGACCTACAATGAGCAGTTCTTC. It specifies CASTGLRSGTLTYNEQFF.

The chain joins TRBV6-1 to TRBJ2-7; 7 positions agree with TRBD2. V lost 8 bases to trimming and J lost 1 base; unmatched junction nucleotides: 2. CDR3 length equals 12 residues. Germline CDR1 and CDR2: MNHNS and SASEGT. This chain's CDR3 is CASGGESYEQYF. The CDR3 region has the DNA TGTGCCAGCGGGGGGGAATCCTACGAGCAGTACTTC.

Of note for this clone: This sample includes further DNA sequences coding for the same CDR3. The gene calls are TRBV6-5 and TRBJ1-5; 9 bases match TRBD1. V lost 6 bases and J lost 1; bases outside the gene matches: 4. This CDR3 has 15 amino acids. Germline CDR1 reads MNHEY; CDR2 reads SVGAGI. CDR3 sequence reads: CASRRQGVSNQPQHF. In DNA form, the CDR3 reads TGTGCCAGCAGACGACAGGGGGTGAGCAATCAGCCCCAGCATTTT.

This clone was recorded once. V gene TRBV4-1 combines with J gene TRBJ1-5, with D maybe TRBD1 (5 bases). The length of the CDR3 is 15 residues. V was shortened by 4 bases and J by 0 bases, with 10 bases between the two germline ends. Germline V gene lookup returns CDR1 MGHRA and CDR2 YSYEKL. The DNA for the CDR3 is TGCGCCAGCAGCCTTGACAGCTATAGCAATCAGCCCCAGCATTTT. As protein: CASSLDSYSNQPQHF.

The gene calls are TRBV5-1 and TRBJ2-3, with D perhaps assigned TRBD1 or TRBD2 (5 bases each). This CDR3 is built from 15 residues. Per germline, CDR1 SGHRS and CDR2 YFSETQ. V was cut by 4 bases and J by 6 bases, with 18 bases left in between. This CDR3 is CASSRDGQPPDTQYF. CDR3 in DNA: TGCGCCAGCAGCAGGGACGGACAACCCCCGGATACGCAGTATTTT.

The J gene is TRBJ2-1, the V gene TRBV7-2; D gene ambiguous. The CDR3 covers 11 residues. The V gene lost 5 bases and the J gene lost 9 bases, with 8 bases spanning the gap. Germline values: CDR1 SGHTA, CDR2 FQGNSA. The CDR3 DNA reads TGTGCCAGCAGCCCAGGTCTTGAGCAGTTCTTC. Protein: CASSPGLEQFF.

This chain joins TRBV13 and TRBJ2-3; weak D call: TRBD2 (5 bases). CDR3 length: 18 amino acids. The V end was cut by 2 bases, the J end by 1 base, with 19 bases between. CDR1 is PRHDT and CDR2 is FYEKMQ in the germline V gene (reference sequence). Here the CDR3 DNA reads TGTGCCAGCAGCTTAAGGGTTGGTCGGGGTCTCGGCACAGATACGCAGTATTTT. The encoded protein is CASSLRVGRGLGTDTQYF.

This clone has only one observation. The gene calls are TRBV10-2 and TRBJ1-5; 9 bases map to TRBD1. The junction had 6 bases not matched to a gene; V was cut back by 7 bases and J by 5 bases. CDR3 size: 14 residues. Germline-derived CDR1 and CDR2 are WSHSY and SAAADI. The CDR3 coding sequence is TGCGCCAGCACCGACACAGGGGGCCATCAGCCCCAGCATTTT. Its protein is CASTDTGGHQPQHF.

This chain links TRBV29-1 with TRBJ2-7; 7 bases map to TRBD2. This CDR3 region has 13 residues. Germline lookup yields CDR1 SQVTM and CDR2 ANQGSEA. The J segment lost 6 bases and the V segment lost 3 bases, leaving 8 bases of the junction unmatched. The chain's CDR3 is CSVDRGVGSEQYF. In nucleotides, the CDR3 is TGCAGCGTTGACCGGGGGGTGGGGTCCGAGCAGTACTTC.

This chain joins TRBV7-2 and TRBJ1-1; TRBD1 might be the D (5 bases). This CDR3 comprises 14 residues. Per germline, CDR1 SGHTA and CDR2 FQGNSA. Trimming took 1 base from V and 6 from J, leaving 12 bases between them. The CDR3 DNA sequence: TGTGCCAGCAGCTTAGAGTATCAAGGGGCTGAAGCTTTCTTT. This sequence encodes CASSLEYQGAEAFF.